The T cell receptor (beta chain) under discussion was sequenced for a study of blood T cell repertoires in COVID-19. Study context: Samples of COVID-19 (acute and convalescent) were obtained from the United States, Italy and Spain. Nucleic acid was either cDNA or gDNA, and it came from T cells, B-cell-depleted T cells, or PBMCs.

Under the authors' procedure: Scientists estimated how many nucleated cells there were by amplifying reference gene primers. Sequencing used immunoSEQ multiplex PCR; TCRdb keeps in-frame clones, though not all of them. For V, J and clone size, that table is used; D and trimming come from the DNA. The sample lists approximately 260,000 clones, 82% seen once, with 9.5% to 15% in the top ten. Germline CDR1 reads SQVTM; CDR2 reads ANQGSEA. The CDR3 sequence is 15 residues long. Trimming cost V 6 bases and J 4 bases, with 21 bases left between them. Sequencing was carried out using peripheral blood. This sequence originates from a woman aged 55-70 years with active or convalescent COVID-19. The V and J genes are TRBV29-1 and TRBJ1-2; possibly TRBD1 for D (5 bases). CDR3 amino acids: CSVLGGPEDTYGYTF. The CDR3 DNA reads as TGCAGCGTCCTCGGGGGACCCGAGGATACCTATGGCTACACCTTC.